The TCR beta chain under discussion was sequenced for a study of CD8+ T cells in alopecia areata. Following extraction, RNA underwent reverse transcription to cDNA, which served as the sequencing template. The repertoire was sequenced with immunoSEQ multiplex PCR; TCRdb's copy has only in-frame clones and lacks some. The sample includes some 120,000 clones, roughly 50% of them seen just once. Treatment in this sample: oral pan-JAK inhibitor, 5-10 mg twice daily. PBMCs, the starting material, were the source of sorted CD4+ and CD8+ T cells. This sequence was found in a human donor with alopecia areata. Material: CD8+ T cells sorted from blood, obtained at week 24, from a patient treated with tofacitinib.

In nucleotides, the CDR3 is TGTGCCAGCAGCGCTTCGGGGACGCGCTACGAGCAGTACTTC. It is translated as CASSASGTRYEQYF. J is TRBJ2-7 and V is TRBV7-9; the D call may be TRBD1 or TRBD2 (5 bases each). V lost 5 bases and J 3 bases, leaving 14 bases between the germline ends. CDR1 and CDR2 from the germline V gene are SEHNR and FQNEAQ (reference sequence). This CDR3 spans 14 amino acids.